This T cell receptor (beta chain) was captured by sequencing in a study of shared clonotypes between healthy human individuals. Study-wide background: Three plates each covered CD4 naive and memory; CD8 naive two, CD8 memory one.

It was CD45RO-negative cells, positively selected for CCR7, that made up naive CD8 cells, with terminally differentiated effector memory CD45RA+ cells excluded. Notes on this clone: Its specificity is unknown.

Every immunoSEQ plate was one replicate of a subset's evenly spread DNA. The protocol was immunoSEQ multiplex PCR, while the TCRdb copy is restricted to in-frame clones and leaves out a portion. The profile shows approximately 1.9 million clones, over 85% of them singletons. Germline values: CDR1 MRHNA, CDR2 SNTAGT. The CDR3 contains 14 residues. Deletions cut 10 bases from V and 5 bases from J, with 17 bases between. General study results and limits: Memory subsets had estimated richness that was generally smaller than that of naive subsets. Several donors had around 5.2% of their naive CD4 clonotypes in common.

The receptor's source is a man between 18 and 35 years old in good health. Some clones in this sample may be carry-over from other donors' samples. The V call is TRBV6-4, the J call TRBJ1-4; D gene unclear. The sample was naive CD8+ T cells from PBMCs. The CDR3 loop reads CANTFGRPNEKLFF. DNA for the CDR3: TGTGCCAACACGTTCGGGCGGCCGAATGAAAAACTGTTTTTT.